Following are 24 T cell receptor beta chains from one sample sequenced in a study of T cell responses to AZD1222 COVID-19 vaccine. Sequencing was performed with immunoSEQ multiplex PCR; in TCRdb, only in-frame clones are kept and a portion is missing. The table records 200,000 or so clones, about 93% of them present only once. This sample comprised peripheral blood, obtained on day 0 of MenACWY control vaccination. The receptors here all came from an adult in good health.

V and J are TRBV9 and TRBJ2-3, with TRBD2 identical over 13 bases. Germline V gives CDR1 SGDLS, CDR2 YYNGEE. This CDR3 is built from 16 residues. V lost 3 bases to trimming and J lost 2 bases; unmatched junction nucleotides: 3. In DNA form, the CDR3 reads TGTGCCAGCAGCGCCGGACTAGCGGGGGTCACAGATACGCAGTATTTT. Its translation: CASSAGLAGVTDTQYF.

The V gene is TRBV5-1, the J gene TRBJ1-2; 7 bases fit TRBD1. The germline gives CDR1 SGHRS, CDR2 YFSETQ. CDR3 length equals 13 residues. J gave up 3 bases and V 6 bases, and 5 bases lay outside the gene matches. Written as DNA, the CDR3 is TGCGCCAGCAATACAGGGGATCACTATGGCTACACCTTC. Protein: CASNTGDHYGYTF. Full variable domain (rest looked up from reference TRBV5-1 and TRBJ1-2): KAGVTQTPRYLIKTRGQQVTLSCSPISGHRSVSWYQQTPGQGLQFLFEYFSETQRNKGNFPGRFSGRQFSNSRSEMNVSTLELGDSALYLCASNTGDHYGYTFGSGTRLTVV.

The chain has TRBV6-1 and TRBJ1-2; no definite D call. CDR1 and CDR2 from the germline V gene are MNHNS and SASEGT. V lost 3 bases and J lost 1, with 6 bases in between. The CDR3 totals 13 residues. The CDR3 coding sequence is TGTGCCAGCAGTGAGTGGCGTAACTATGGCTACACCTTC. Its protein is CASSEWRNYGYTF.

The rearrangement links TRBV6-5 to TRBJ1-1; perhaps TRBD1 as D (6 bases). V shed 6 bases and J shed 5 bases, with 10 bases lying between them. CDR1 is MNHEY and CDR2 is SVGAGI in the germline V gene. This CDR3 comprises 12 residues. CDR3 loop: CASRQGGTEAFF. In DNA, the CDR3 is TGTGCCAGCAGACAGGGAGGTACTGAAGCTTTCTTT.

This clone was observed a single time. The rearrangement uses TRBV30 and TRBJ1-1; TRBD1 is a possible D gene (6 bases). V lost 0 bases and J 5 bases, leaving 10 bases between the germline ends. The CDR3 contains 13 residues. Germline-derived CDR1 and CDR2 are GTSNPN and SVGIG (reference sequence). In nucleotides, the CDR3 is TGTGCCTGGAGTGTGTCAGGGGCTACTGAAGCTTTCTTT. It specifies CAWSVSGATEAFF. Together with reference TRBV30 and TRBJ1-1, the CDR3 gives the full variable domain: SQTIHQWPATLVQPVGSPLSLECTVEGTSNPNLYWYRQAAGRGLQLLFYSVGIGQISSEVPQNLSASRPQDRQFILSSKKLLLSDSGFYLCAWSVSGATEAFFGQGTRLTVV.

This sequence joins TRBV12-3 or TRBV12-4 and TRBJ1-1, with D possibly TRBD1 on 5 matching bases. The CDR3 extends over 12 amino acids. V gave up 2 bases and J gave up 5 bases, with 6 bases separating them. Here the CDR3 reads CASSLWGTEAFF. CDR3 DNA: TGTGCCAGCAGTTTATGGGGGACTGAAGCTTTCTTT.

J is TRBJ1-3 and V is TRBV30; 8 bases align to TRBD1. The V gene's germline CDR1 is GTSNPN and CDR2 SVGIG (reference sequence). The CDR3 extends over 16 amino acids. Trimming removed 1 base from V and 3 bases from J; junction bases left unmatched: 8. The CDR3 loop is CAWSDLLQGGGNTIYF. The CDR3 DNA follows: TGTGCCTGGAGTGATCTCCTACAGGGGGGTGGAAACACCATATATTTT.

This chain joins TRBV18 and TRBJ1-1; 7 positions agree with TRBD1. V lost 3 bases and J lost 5; bases outside the gene matches: 12. The CDR3 contains 16 residues. Germline CDR1 KGHSH, CDR2 LQKENI. The CDR3 loop reads CASSPLETGSGTEAFF. In DNA, the CDR3 is TGTGCCAGCTCACCGTTGGAGACAGGGAGTGGAACTGAAGCTTTCTTT. The whole variable domain, filled in from reference TRBV18 and TRBJ1-1, reads NAGVMQNPRHLVRRRGQEARLRCSPMKGHSHVYWYRQLPEEGLKFMVYLQKENIIDESGMPKERFSAEFPKEGPSILRIQQVVRGDSAAYFCASSPLETGSGTEAFFGQGTRLTVV.

J is TRBJ2-6 and V is TRBV6-2 or TRBV6-3, with a tentative D call TRBD2 (5 bases). The CDR3 is made up of 18 amino acids. V dropped 5 bases and J dropped 0 bases, with 17 bases sitting between them. Per the germline V gene, CDR1 is MNHEY and CDR2 is SVGEGT. CDR3 sequence reads: CASSANTRAYSGANVLTF. The DNA for the CDR3 is TGTGCCAGCAGTGCGAACACGAGGGCATACTCTGGGGCCAACGTCCTGACTTTC.

V gene TRBV19 combines with J gene TRBJ1-2; 9 bases agree with TRBD1. Germline CDR1 and CDR2: LNHDA and SQIVND (reference sequence). The CDR3 consists of 15 residues. Losses at the gene ends were 0 bases for V and 9 bases for J; bases not matched to a gene: 8. CDR3 bases: TGTGCCAGTAGTATAGACCCACGGGACAGGGTCAGCTACACCTTC. This encodes CASSIDPRDRVSYTF.

The V gene is TRBV28, the J gene TRBJ1-1, with D perhaps matching TRBD1 (6 bases). Trimming pared 5 bases from V and 0 bases from J, leaving 19 bases between. This CDR3 has 17 amino acids. Germline lookup yields CDR1 MDHEN and CDR2 SYDVKM. The CDR3 region has the DNA TGTGCCAGCAGTCCCCGTCTAGGGGCAGGGGTGAACACTGAAGCTTTCTTT. Encoded protein: CASSPRLGAGVNTEAFF.

This clone was recorded once. V usage is TRBV7-9 and J usage is TRBJ1-1; no clear D gene. Per the germline V gene, CDR1 is SEHNR and CDR2 is FQNEAQ (reference sequence). CDR3 length: 13 amino acids. Trimming took 3 bases from V and 0 from J, leaving 5 bases between them. CDR3 bases: TGTGCCAGCAGCTTTTTCATGAACACTGAAGCTTTCTTT. Amino acid sequence: CASSFFMNTEAFF.

The chain joins TRBV12-5 to TRBJ1-1; D possibly corresponds to TRBD1 (5 bases). Germline V lookup: CDR1 LGHNT, CDR2 FRNRAP. With 2 bases removed from V and 4 bases from J, the gap between germline ends came to 11 bases. The CDR3 spans 14 residues. Written as DNA, the CDR3 is TGTGCTAGTGGTTTGACAGGCCTCGGCACTGAAGCTTTCTTT. This encodes CASGLTGLGTEAFF.

The V call is TRBV6-5, the J call TRBJ1-2, with 9 bases that match TRBD1. CDR1 MNHEY and CDR2 SVGAGI come from the germline V gene. The CDR3 contains 15 residues. Unmatched junction bases numbered 10, after V lost 6 bases and J lost 5 bases. CDR3 DNA sequence: TGTGCCAGCAGCTTATCCTCCGGGACAGGGTATGGCTACACCTTC. Its translation: CASSLSSGTGYGYTF.

This chain connects TRBV2 to TRBJ1-1; D gene uncertain. The CDR3 runs to 11 residues. Germline V gene sequence: CDR1 SNHLY, CDR2 FYNNEI. V dropped 4 bases and J dropped 6 bases, with 6 bases sitting between them. CDR3 coding DNA: TGTGCCAGCAGTGTATGGTCTGAAGCTTTCTTT. Translated: CASSVWSEAFF.

V is TRBV2 and J is TRBJ1-1; TRBD1 might be the D (6 bases). Germline lookup yields CDR1 SNHLY and CDR2 FYNNEI. The CDR3 contains 13 residues. V was pared by 3 bases and J by 6 bases, with 11 bases between. The CDR3 sequence: CASSDRGLSEAFF. The CDR3 region has the DNA TGTGCCAGCAGTGACAGGGGACTATCTGAAGCTTTCTTT.

This chain connects TRBV7-2 to TRBJ1-1; D not certain. V gave up 5 bases and J gave up 3 bases, with 10 bases separating them. Germline CDR1 SGHTA, CDR2 FQGNSA. CDR3 length: 13 amino acids. CDR3 sequence reads: CASSQVADTEAFF. The CDR3 DNA reads as TGTGCCAGCAGCCAGGTTGCGGACACTGAAGCTTTCTTT.

About this clone: Other DNA variants within this sample encode the same CDR3. The genes are TRBV6-5 and TRBJ1-1, with no clear D. CDR1 is MNHEY, CDR2 SVGAGI, per germline. The CDR3 has 12 amino acids. V gave up 4 bases and J gave up 4 bases, with 7 bases separating them. The CDR3 region is CASSSRGTEAFF. The CDR3 DNA sequence: TGTGCCAGCAGTTCGAGAGGCACTGAAGCTTTCTTT.

The chain joins TRBV18 to TRBJ1-5; D remains ambiguous. CDR1 and CDR2 (germline): KGHSH, LQKENI. The CDR3 sequence is 15 residues long. Deletions cut 1 base from V and 0 bases from J, with 7 bases between. Written as DNA, the CDR3 is TGTGCCAGCTCACCACAGGGAGGTAGCAATCAGCCCCAGCATTTT. Amino acid sequence: CASSPQGGSNQPQHF.

V usage is TRBV5-4 and J usage is TRBJ2-5; 11 positions match TRBD2. There are 16 residues in the CDR3. CDR1 is SGHNT, CDR2 YYREEE, per germline (reference sequence). The V segment lost 0 bases and the J segment 5 bases; nucleotides outside the gene matches: 6. The CDR3 reads CASSLGLAGIGETQYF. CDR3 bases: TGTGCCAGCAGCTTGGGACTAGCGGGGATCGGGGAGACCCAGTACTTC.

The chain has TRBV6-5 and TRBJ2-7, with 13 nucleotides matching TRBD2. Germline values: CDR1 MNHEY, CDR2 SVGAGI. The CDR3 spans 15 residues. V trimming: 7 bases; J trimming: 9 bases; junction bases outside the gene matches: 12. DNA of the CDR3: TGTGCCAGCATTAAAACTAGCGGGGGGGCCCCAAGGCAGTACTTC. Translation: CASIKTSGGAPRQYF.

This clone was seen once. V and J are TRBV6-2 or TRBV6-3 and TRBJ1-1; D is ambiguous. CDR3 length equals 15 residues. Germline CDR1 MNHEY, CDR2 SVGEGT. V shed 7 bases and J shed 0 bases, with 15 bases lying between them. The CDR3 protein is CASTPLGAMNTEAFF. DNA of the CDR3: TGTGCCAGCACCCCTCTGGGAGCGATGAACACTGAAGCTTTCTTT.

The CDR3 loop is CASSGIQGLGGNTIYF. CDR3 coding DNA: TGTGCCAGTAGCGGAATTCAGGGGTTGGGTGGAAACACCATATATTTT. This sequence joins TRBV19 and TRBJ1-3, with a tentative D call TRBD1 (6 bases). V was shortened by 6 bases and J by 3 bases, with 18 bases between the two germline ends. In germline, CDR1 is LNHDA, CDR2 SQIVND (reference sequence). This CDR3 spans 16 amino acids.

This clone was found once. The CDR3 sequence is CASSIYRSGYTF. CDR3 nucleotides: TGTGCCAGTAGTATCTATCGGTCTGGCTACACCTTC. The chain carries TRBV19 and TRBJ1-2; D is ambiguous. The CDR3 has 12 amino acids. Germline values: CDR1 LNHDA, CDR2 SQIVND (reference sequence). V lost 3 bases to trimming and J lost 7 bases, with 9 bases between them.